The T cell receptor beta chain described here comes from a study of CD8 T cells in Susac syndrome. Negative isolation yielded the CD8+ and CD4+ T cells, while FACS enriched the TEMRA cells. The germline V gene encodes CDR1 DFQATT and CDR2 SNEGSKA (reference sequence). Trimming took off 0 bases at V and 3 bases at J, with 12 bases between the two ends. The length of the CDR3 is 14 residues. Random hexamers were used to reverse transcribe an amount of roughly 0.45 to 1 ug RNA. The TCR beta CDR3 was amplified by immunoSEQ multiplex PCR across 54 Vbeta, 13 Jbeta. From the immunoSEQ multiplex PCR reads, TCRdb called clonotypes with MiXCR, one entry per CDR3 protein. Altogether about 250,000 distinct CDR3 sequences are present, 85% to 95% being singletons, with the ten largest covering less than 0.075%.

The sequenced sample consisted of CD4+ T cells from PBMCs. J is TRBJ2-7 and V is TRBV20-1; D unresolved. The clonotype was recovered from a human donor with multiple sclerosis. The CDR3 region is CSAREEYLVYEQYF. In DNA form, the CDR3 reads TGCAGTGCTAGAGAGGAGTATCTCGTCTACGAGCAGTACTTC.